Sequencing of this TCR beta chain was carried out in a study of cytomegalovirus exposure and HLA in healthy donors. The V gene's germline CDR1 is GTSNPN and CDR2 SVGIG (reference sequence). The CDR3 covers 12 residues. The V and J ends lost 5 bases and 6 bases, in that order; junction bases with no gene match: 4. This PCR relied on a set of 60 Vbeta primers and 13 Jbeta primers. The method was immunoSEQ multiplex PCR; TCRdb's version includes in-frame clones alone and lacks a portion of them. Here the sample spans some 70,000 clones, roughly 68% being singletons. The chain has TRBV30 and TRBJ2-4; the match to TRBD1 covers 7 bases. This clonotype was sampled from a woman between 45 and 60 years old in good health and CMV-seronegative. Source material: PBMCs. The CDR3 region has the DNA TGTGCCTGGGACAGGGCGGGAAACATTCAGTACTTC. It translates to CAWDRAGNIQYF.